Listed below are T cell receptor beta chains from one sample, sequenced in a study of shared clonotypes between healthy human individuals. Data came from immunoSEQ multiplex PCR; TCRdb stores just in-frame clones and leaves some out. The sample has over a million clones; 78% are singletons. Sequenced material: memory CD4+ T cells from PBMCs. Receptors were obtained from a man aged 18 to 29 in good health. Some clones in this sample may be carry-over from other donors' samples. CDR3s include the opening cysteine and the closing phenylalanine or tryptophan. The order of the fields is J gene, clone size, D gene, V gene, CDR3 DNA, CDR3 protein. A D gene is named only where the DNA matches it firmly. A row's size may be missing; if present it is once, few, many or a size class.

J: TRBJ1-5; size: .; D: TRBD1; V: TRBV7-2; DNA: TGTGCCAGCAGCTTAGCAACTGCAGGGGGCTCTCAGCCCCAGCATTTT; CDR3: CASSLATAGGSQPQHF
J: TRBJ2-3; size: few; D: .; V: TRBV6-1; DNA: TGTGCCAGTCGAAGCACAGATACGCAGTATTTT; CDR3: CASRSTDTQYF
J: TRBJ1-1; size: .; D: .; V: TRBV18; DNA: TGTGCCAGCTCACCCCGGCAGGGGGAAGCTTTCTTT; CDR3: CASSPRQGEAFF
J: TRBJ2-1; size: once; D: .; V: TRBV11-3; DNA: TGTGCCAGCAGCTTAGGAACCCGAGGGGAGCAGTTCTTC; CDR3: CASSLGTRGEQFF
J: TRBJ1-1; size: .; D: .; V: TRBV5-1; DNA: TGCGCCAGCAGCTTGGGACCGGCAGCTCTGAACACTGAAGCTTTCTTT; CDR3: CASSLGPAALNTEAFF
J: TRBJ2-3; size: .; D: .; V: TRBV28; DNA: TGTGCCAGCAGTTTCACGGGGGCGCAAGATACGCAGTATTTT; CDR3: CASSFTGAQDTQYF
J: TRBJ2-3; size: .; D: TRBD2; V: TRBV4-3; DNA: TGCGCCAGCAGCCAACGGCTAGCGGGAGGGCGGGCGCAGTATTTT; CDR3: CASSQRLAGGRAQYF
J: TRBJ2-1; size: .; D: TRBD2; V: TRBV7-2; DNA: TGTGCCAGCAGCCTAGGGGGACTAGCGGCCTACAATGAGCAGTTCTTC; CDR3: CASSLGGLAAYNEQFF
J: TRBJ2-1; size: .; D: TRBD2; V: TRBV7-3; DNA: TGTGCCAGCAGCTTAACCGGCGGGAGCTCATGGGATGAGCAGTTCTTC; CDR3: CASSLTGGSSWDEQFF
J: TRBJ2-2; size: once; D: TRBD2; V: TRBV2; DNA: TGTGCCAGCAGTAAAAAAGGTCGACTAGCGTTGTTCACGAACACCGGGGAGCTGTTTTTT; CDR3: CASSKKGRLALFTNTGELFF
J: TRBJ1-1; size: .; D: TRBD1; V: TRBV19; DNA: TGTGCCAGTACCCTGACAGGGTTTGGGAACACTGAAGCTTTCTTT; CDR3: CASTLTGFGNTEAFF
J: TRBJ1-1; size: .; D: TRBD1; V: TRBV5-1; DNA: TGCGCCAGCAGCTCCGAGGGGGCCAACACTGAAGCTTTCTTT; CDR3: CASSSEGANTEAFF
J: TRBJ1-1; size: .; D: .; V: TRBV18; DNA: TGTGCCAGCTCACCAAGACAGGACAACACTGAAGCTTTCTTT; CDR3: CASSPRQDNTEAFF
J: TRBJ1-1; size: .; D: TRBD1; V: TRBV19; DNA: TGTGCCAGTAGGTGGACAGGGGGTGTCACTGAAGCTTTCTTT; CDR3: CASRWTGGVTEAFF
J: TRBJ1-2; size: .; D: .; V: TRBV5-1; DNA: TGCGCCAGCAGCTTTGGAGACCCGAGCTCCTATGGCTACACCTTC; CDR3: CASSFGDPSSYGYTF
J: TRBJ1-2; size: once; D: .; V: TRBV18; DNA: TGTGCCAGCTCACTAAATTACGGGGATGGCGGCTACACCTTC; CDR3: CASSLNYGDGGYTF
J: TRBJ2-3; size: .; D: TRBD2; V: TRBV7-2; DNA: TGCGCCAGCAGCCATAGTGGGAGGGTCACGGATACGCAGTATTTT; CDR3: CASSHSGRVTDTQYF
J: TRBJ2-2; size: .; D: .; V: TRBV11-2; DNA: TGTGCCAGCAGCTTGGGGCGGGACACCGGGGAGCTGTTTTTT; CDR3: CASSLGRDTGELFF
J: TRBJ2-7; size: .; D: .; V: TRBV28; DNA: TGTGCCAGCAGCAGCCGGGAATCCCAATCCTACGAGCAGTACTTC; CDR3: CASSSRESQSYEQYF
J: TRBJ2-7; size: .; D: .; V: TRBV27; DNA: TGTGCCAGCAGTTTATCCGGGATCGGATCAGGGGCCAATGGCGAGCAGTACTTC; CDR3: CASSLSGIGSGANGEQYF
J: TRBJ1-6; size: .; D: .; V: TRBV6-1; DNA: TGTGCCAGCAGTGAAGTTGCTAATTCACCCCTCCACTTT; CDR3: CASSEVANSPLHF
J: TRBJ1-2; size: .; D: .; V: TRBV18; DNA: TGTGCCAGCTCAAAAAACCCGGGGTTAGGTGGCTACACCTTC; CDR3: CASSKNPGLGGYTF
J: TRBJ1-4; size: .; D: .; V: TRBV29-1; DNA: TGCAGCGTTCTGCTTTCAAGGGTCCCTAATGAAAAACTGTTTTTT; CDR3: CSVLLSRVPNEKLFF
J: TRBJ2-7; size: .; D: .; V: TRBV7-9; DNA: TGTGCCAGCAGCTTAGATAGAAACTACGAGCAGTACTTC; CDR3: CASSLDRNYEQYF
J: TRBJ1-5; size: .; D: .; V: TRBV7-8; DNA: TGTGCCAGCAGCTATGGGGGGGGCGCCCGAAGTCAGCCCCAGCATTTT; CDR3: CASSYGGGARSQPQHF
J: TRBJ1-5; size: .; D: .; V: TRBV19; DNA: TGTGCCAGTAGAGGGGGGTCGGTCAGGGGCAATCAGCCCCAGCATTTT; CDR3: CASRGGSVRGNQPQHF
J: TRBJ2-3; size: .; D: TRBD2; V: TRBV13; DNA: TGTGCCAGCAAGCGGGGCGAAGGGGTGGCAGATACGCAGTATTTT; CDR3: CASKRGEGVADTQYF
J: TRBJ1-2; size: .; D: .; V: TRBV28; DNA: TGTGCCAGCAGTCCCGACAAATTTTGGGACTATGGCTACACCTTC; CDR3: CASSPDKFWDYGYTF
J: TRBJ2-7; size: .; D: TRBD1; V: TRBV7-2; DNA: TGTGCCAGCAGCGAGGGACAGATAAACGAGCAGTACTTC; CDR3: CASSEGQINEQYF
J: TRBJ2-1; size: .; D: .; V: TRBV21-1; DNA: TGTGCCAGCAGCAAAGAGGAGCGGCAGGCCTACAATGAGCAGTTCTTC; CDR3: CASSKEERQAYNEQFF